This TCR beta chain comes out of a study of blood T cell repertoires in COVID-19. Turning to the study itself: PBMCs, B-cell-depleted T cells, or T cells were the source of the cDNA or gDNA that made up the material.

Original data processing: The assay estimated nucleated cells by amplifying reference gene primers. TCRdb's table, derived via immunoSEQ multiplex PCR, lists solely in-frame clones and lacks some. The V and J calls and clone size are taken from that table; D and trimming were inferred from the DNA. The repertoire consists of 200,000 or so clones, with around 90% occurring once and the leading ten covering 5.5% to 6.5%. The sequencing input was peripheral blood. This TCR came from a man between 60 and 75 years old who had recovered from COVID-19.

The CDR3 nucleotides are TGTGCCAGCACCCTCAGCGGCGCTAGCGGCCTGGAGACCCAGTACTTC. Translating gives CASTLSGASGLETQYF. The chain couples TRBV2 to TRBJ2-5; 7 bases fit TRBD2. V trimming: 7 bases; J trimming: 5 bases; junction bases outside the gene matches: 16. The CDR3 runs 16 residues. CDR1 and CDR2 from the germline V gene are SNHLY and FYNNEI.